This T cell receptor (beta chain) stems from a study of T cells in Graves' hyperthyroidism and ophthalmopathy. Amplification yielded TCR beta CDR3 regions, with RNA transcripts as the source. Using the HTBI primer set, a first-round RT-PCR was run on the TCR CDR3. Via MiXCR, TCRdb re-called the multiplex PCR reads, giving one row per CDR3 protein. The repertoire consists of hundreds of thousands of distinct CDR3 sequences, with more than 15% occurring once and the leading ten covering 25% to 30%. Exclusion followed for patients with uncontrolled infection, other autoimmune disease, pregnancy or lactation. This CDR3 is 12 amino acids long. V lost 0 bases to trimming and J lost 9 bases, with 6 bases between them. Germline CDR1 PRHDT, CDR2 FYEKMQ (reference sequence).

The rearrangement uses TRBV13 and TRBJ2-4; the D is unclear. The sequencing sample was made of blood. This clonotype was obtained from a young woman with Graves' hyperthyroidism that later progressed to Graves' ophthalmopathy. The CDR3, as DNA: TGTGCCAGCAGCTTAGGGCCGGTCATTCAGTACTTC. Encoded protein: CASSLGPVIQYF.